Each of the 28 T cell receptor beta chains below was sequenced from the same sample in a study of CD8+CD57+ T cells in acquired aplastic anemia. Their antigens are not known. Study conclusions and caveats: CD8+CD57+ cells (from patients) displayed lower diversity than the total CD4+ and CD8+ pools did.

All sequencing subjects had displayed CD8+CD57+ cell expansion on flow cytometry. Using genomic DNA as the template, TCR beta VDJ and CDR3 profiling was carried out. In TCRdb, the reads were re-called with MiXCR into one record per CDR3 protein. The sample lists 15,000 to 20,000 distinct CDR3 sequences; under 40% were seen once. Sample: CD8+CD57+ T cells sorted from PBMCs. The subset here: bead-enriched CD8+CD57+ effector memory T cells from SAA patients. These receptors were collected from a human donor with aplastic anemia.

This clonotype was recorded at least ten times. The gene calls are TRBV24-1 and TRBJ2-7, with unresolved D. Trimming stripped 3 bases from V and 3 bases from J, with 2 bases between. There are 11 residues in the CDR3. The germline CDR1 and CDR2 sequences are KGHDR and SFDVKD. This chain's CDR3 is CATSDHYEQYF. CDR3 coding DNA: TGTGCCACCAGTGATCACTACGAGCAGTACTTC.

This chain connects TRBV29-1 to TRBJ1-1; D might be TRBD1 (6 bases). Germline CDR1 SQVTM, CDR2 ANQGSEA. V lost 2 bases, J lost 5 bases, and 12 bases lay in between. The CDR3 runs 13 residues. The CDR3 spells CSVESGARTEAFF. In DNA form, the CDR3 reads TGCAGCGTTGAATCGGGGGCCCGGACTGAAGCTTTCTTT.

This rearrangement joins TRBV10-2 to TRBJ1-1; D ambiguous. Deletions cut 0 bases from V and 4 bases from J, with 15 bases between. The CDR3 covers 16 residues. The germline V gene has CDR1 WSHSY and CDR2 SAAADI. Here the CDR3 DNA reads TGCGCCAGCAGTGAGTCTGGAACGACTCTTGGCACTGAAGCTTTCTTT. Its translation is CASSESGTTLGTEAFF.

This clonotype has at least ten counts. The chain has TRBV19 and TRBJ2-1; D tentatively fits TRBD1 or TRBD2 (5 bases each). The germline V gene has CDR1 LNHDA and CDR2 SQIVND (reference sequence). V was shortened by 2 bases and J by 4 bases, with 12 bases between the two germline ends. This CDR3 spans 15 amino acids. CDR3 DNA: TGTGCCAGTAGTATACTCGGGACCCAGTACAATGAGCAGTTCTTC. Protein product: CASSILGTQYNEQFF. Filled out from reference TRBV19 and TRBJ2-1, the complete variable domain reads DGGITQSPKYLFRKEGQNVTLSCEQNLNHDAMYWYRQDPGQGLRLIYYSQIVNDFQKGDIAEGYSVSREKKESFPLTVTSAQKNPTAFYLCASSILGTQYNEQFFGPGTRLTVL.

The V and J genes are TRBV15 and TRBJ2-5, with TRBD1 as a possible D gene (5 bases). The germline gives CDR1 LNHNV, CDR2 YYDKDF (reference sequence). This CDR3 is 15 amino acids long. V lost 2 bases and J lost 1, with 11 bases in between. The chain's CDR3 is CATSRSRGLQETQYF. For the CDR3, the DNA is TGTGCCACCAGCAGATCTAGGGGCCTCCAAGAGACCCAGTACTTC.

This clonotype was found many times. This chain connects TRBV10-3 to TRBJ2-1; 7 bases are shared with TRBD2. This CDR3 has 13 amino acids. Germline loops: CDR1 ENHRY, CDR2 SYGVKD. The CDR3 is CTAAASGYNEQFF. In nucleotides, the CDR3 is TGTACAGCGGCGGCTAGCGGATACAATGAGCAGTTCTTC.

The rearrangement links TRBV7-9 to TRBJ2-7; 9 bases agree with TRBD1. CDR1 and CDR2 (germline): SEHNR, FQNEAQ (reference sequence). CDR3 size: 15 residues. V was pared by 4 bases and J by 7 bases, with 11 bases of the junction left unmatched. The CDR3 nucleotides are TGTGCCAGCAGCTCTACCCCGGGACAGGGAGGGGAGCAGTACTTC. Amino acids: CASSSTPGQGGEQYF.

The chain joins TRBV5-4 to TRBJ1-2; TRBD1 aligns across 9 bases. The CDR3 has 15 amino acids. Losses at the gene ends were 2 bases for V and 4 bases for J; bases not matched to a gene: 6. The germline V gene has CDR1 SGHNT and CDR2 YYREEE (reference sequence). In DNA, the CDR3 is TGTGCCAGCAGCTTACGGGACAGGGTTACCTATGGCTACACCTTC. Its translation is CASSLRDRVTYGYTF.

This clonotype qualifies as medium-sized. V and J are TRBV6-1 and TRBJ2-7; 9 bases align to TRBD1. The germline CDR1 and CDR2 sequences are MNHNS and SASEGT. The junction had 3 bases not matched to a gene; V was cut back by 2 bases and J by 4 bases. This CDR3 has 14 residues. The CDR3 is CASSETGQGYEQYF. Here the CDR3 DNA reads TGTGCCAGCAGTGAAACTGGACAGGGGTACGAGCAGTACTTC.

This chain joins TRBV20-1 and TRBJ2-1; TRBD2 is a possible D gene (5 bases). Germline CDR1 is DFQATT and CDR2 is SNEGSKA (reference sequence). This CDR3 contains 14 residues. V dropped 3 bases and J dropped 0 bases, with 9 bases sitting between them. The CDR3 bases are TGCAGTGCTAGCGGGGAGAGCTCCTACAATGAGCAGTTCTTC. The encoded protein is CSASGESSYNEQFF.

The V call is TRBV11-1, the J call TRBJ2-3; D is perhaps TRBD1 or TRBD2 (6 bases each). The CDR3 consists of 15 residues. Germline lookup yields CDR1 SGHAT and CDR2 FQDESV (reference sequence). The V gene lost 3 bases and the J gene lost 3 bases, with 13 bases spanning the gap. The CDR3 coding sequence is TGTGCCAGCAGCTTTGGGGGGCTGAGGACAGATACGCAGTATTTT. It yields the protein CASSFGGLRTDTQYF.

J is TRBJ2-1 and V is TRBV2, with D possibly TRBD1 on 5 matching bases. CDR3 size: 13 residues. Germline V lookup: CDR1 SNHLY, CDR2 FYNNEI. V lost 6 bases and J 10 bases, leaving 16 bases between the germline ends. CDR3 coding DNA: TGTGCCAGCAGCAAAAATGGGGCCTACGAGCAGTTCTTC. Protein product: CASSKNGAYEQFF.

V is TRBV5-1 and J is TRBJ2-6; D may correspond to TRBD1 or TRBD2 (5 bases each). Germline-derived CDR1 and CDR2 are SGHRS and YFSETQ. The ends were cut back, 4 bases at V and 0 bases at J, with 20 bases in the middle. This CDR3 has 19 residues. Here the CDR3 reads CASSELRGRSCSGANVLTF. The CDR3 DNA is TGCGCCAGCAGCGAACTTCGGGGCAGGTCCTGCTCTGGGGCCAACGTCCTGACTTTC.

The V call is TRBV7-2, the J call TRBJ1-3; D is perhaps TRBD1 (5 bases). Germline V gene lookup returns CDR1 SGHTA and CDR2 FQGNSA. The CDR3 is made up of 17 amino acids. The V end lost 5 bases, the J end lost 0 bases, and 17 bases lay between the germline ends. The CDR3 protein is CASSQQAHRLSGNTIYF. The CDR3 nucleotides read TGTGCCAGCAGCCAACAGGCCCACAGGCTCTCTGGAAACACCATATATTTT. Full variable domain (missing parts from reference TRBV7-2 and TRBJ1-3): GAGVSQSPSNKVTEKGKDVELRCDPISGHTALYWYRQSLGQGLEFLIYFQGNSAPDKSGLPSDRFSAERTGGSVSTLTIQRTQQEDSAVYLCASSQQAHRLSGNTIYFGEGSWLTVV.

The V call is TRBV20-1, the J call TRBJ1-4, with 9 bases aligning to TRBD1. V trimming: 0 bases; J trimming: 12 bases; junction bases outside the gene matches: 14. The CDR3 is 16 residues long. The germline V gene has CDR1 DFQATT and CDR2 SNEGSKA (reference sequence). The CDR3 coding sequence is TGCAGTGCTAGAGATCTAAGAGACAGGGGGATCGGGGAACTGTTTTTT. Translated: CSARDLRDRGIGELFF.

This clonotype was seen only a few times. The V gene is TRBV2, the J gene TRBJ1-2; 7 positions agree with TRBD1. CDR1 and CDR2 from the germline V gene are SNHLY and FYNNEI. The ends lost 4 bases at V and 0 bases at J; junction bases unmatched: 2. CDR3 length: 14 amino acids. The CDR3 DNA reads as TGTGCCAGCAGTGGACAGGGTGCTAACTATGGCTACACCTTC. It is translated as CASSGQGANYGYTF.

The DNA for the CDR3 is TGTGCCACCAGCAGCTCCAGGTCGGGACAGGGGGAATACAATGAGCAGTTCTTC. Encoded protein: CATSSSRSGQGEYNEQFF. V usage is TRBV15 and J usage is TRBJ2-1; 11 nucleotides agree with TRBD1. Germline trimming cut 3 bases from V and 4 bases from J; bases unmatched to any gene: 11. This CDR3 contains 18 residues. Germline V gives CDR1 LNHNV, CDR2 YYDKDF (reference sequence).

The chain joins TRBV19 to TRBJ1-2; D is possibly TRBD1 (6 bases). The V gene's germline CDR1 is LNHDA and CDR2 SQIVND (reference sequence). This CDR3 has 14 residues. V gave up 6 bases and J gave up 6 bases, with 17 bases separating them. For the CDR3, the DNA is TGTGCCAGTAGCTTAGGACAGTTCGGCCATGGCTACACCTTC. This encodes CASSLGQFGHGYTF. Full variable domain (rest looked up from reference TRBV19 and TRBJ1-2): DGGITQSPKYLFRKEGQNVTLSCEQNLNHDAMYWYRQDPGQGLRLIYYSQIVNDFQKGDIAEGYSVSREKKESFPLTVTSAQKNPTAFYLCASSLGQFGHGYTFGSGTRLTVV.

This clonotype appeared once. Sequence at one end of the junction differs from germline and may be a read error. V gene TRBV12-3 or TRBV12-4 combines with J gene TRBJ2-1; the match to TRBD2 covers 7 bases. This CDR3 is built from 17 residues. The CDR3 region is CASSLMAGTITYYEQFF. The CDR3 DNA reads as TGTGCCAGCAGTTTAATGGCCGGGACTATTACCTACTATGAGCAGTTCTTC.

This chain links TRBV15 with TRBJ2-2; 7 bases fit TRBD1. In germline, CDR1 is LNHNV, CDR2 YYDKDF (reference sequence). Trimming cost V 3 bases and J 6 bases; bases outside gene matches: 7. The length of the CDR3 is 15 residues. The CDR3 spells CATSSPDRVSGELFF. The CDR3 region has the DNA TGTGCCACCAGCAGCCCCGACAGGGTATCCGGGGAGCTGTTTTTT.

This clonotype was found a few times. In DNA form, the CDR3 reads TGTGCCAGCAGTTTTTACTTAGGGGGGAGAGCCGGGGAGCTGTTTTTT. Its protein product is CASSFYLGGRAGELFF. The rearrangement links TRBV28 to TRBJ2-2; possibly TRBD1 or TRBD2 for D (6 bases each). This CDR3 has 16 residues. V dropped 3 bases and J dropped 6 bases, with 17 bases sitting between them. Germline assignment: CDR1 MDHEN and CDR2 SYDVKM.

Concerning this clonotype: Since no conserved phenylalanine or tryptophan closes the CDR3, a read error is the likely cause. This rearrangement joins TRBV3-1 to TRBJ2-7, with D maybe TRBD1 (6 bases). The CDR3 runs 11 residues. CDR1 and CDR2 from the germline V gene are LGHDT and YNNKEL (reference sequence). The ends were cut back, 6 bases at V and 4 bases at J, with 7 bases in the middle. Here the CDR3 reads CASSQGYEQYL. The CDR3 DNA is TGTGCCAGCAGTCAGGGGTACGAGCAGTACCTC.

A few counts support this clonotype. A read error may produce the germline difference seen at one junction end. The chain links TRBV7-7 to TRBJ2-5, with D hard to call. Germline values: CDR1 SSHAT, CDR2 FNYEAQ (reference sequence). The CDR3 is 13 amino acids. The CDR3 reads CASSLLRQETQYF. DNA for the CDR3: TGTGCTAGCAGCTTACTACGCCAAGAGACCCAGTACTTC.

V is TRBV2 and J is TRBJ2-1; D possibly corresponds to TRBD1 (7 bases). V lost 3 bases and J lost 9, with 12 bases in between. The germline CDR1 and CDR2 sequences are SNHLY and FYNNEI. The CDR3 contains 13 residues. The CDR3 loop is CASSEEGAAEQFF. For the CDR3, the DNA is TGTGCCAGCAGTGAGGAGGGGGCAGCTGAGCAGTTCTTC.

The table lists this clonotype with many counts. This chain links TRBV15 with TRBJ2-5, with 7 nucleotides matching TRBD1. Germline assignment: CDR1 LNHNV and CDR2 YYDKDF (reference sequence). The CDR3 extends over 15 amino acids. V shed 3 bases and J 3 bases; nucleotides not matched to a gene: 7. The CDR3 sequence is CATSSVSQGEETQYF. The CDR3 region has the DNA TGTGCCACCAGCAGTGTTTCGCAGGGGGAAGAGACCCAGTACTTC.

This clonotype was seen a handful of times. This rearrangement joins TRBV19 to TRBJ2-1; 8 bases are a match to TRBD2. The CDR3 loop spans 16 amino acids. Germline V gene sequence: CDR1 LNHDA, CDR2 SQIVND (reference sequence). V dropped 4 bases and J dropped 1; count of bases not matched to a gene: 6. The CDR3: CASSRIAGNSYNEQFF. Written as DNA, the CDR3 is TGTGCCAGTAGTAGAATAGCGGGGAATTCCTACAATGAGCAGTTCTTC.

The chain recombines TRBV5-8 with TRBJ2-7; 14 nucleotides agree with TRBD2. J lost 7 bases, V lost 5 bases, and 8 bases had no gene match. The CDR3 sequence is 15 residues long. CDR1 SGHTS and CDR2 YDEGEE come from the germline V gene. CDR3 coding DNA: TGTGCCAGCAGACCCGGACTAGCGGGGGGTTGGGAGCAGTACTTC. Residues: CASRPGLAGGWEQYF.

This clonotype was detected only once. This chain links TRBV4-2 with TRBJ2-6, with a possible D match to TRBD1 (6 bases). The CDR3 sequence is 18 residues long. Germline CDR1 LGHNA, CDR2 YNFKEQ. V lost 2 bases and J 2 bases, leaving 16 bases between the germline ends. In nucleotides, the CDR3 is TGTGCCAGCAGCCAATCGGACAGTCGGAATCCTGGGGCCAACGTCCTGACTTTC. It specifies CASSQSDSRNPGANVLTF.